Below are 18 T cell receptor beta chains sequenced from a single sample in a study of patients and donors after allogeneic stem cell transplantation. Via MiXCR, TCRdb re-called the RT-PCR reads, giving one row per CDR3 protein. The sample includes roughly 1,800 distinct CDR3 sequences, around 3.6% of them seen just once. The material sequenced was blood, either unsorted or a sorted T cell fraction (not recorded which). The source of these receptors is a human donor who was either an allogeneic HSCT recipient or a stem cell or donor lymphocyte infusion donor (not recorded which). It is not recorded whose cells these are; they may come from a transplant donor.

This clonotype is labeled medium-sized. This chain uses TRBV4-3 with TRBJ2-3, with D possibly matching TRBD1 (5 bases). Trimming stripped 2 bases from V and 2 bases from J, with 11 bases between. Germline CDR1 reads LGHNA; CDR2 reads YSLEER. This CDR3 contains 15 residues. Here the CDR3 DNA reads TGCGCCAGCAGCCAACTCTGGGGCGCCACAGATACGCAGTATTTT. As protein: CASSQLWGATDTQYF.

This clonotype qualifies as medium-sized. The chain combines TRBV12-3 or TRBV12-4 with TRBJ1-1; 7 nucleotides align to TRBD1. This CDR3 is 14 amino acids long. Germline trimming cut 6 bases from V and 5 bases from J; bases unmatched to any gene: 9. The CDR3 DNA reads as TGTGCCAGCAGCTCACAGGGGATAGGAACTGAAGCTTTCTTT. Translated, it gives CASSSQGIGTEAFF.

The sample holds a few counts of this clonotype. The chain recombines TRBV4-3 with TRBJ2-2; 9 bases match TRBD1. Germline loops: CDR1 LGHNA, CDR2 YSLEER. J was trimmed by 7 bases and V by 4 bases; bases with no gene match: 7. The CDR3 contains 15 residues. CDR3 DNA: TGCGCCAGCAGCCCAAATACAGGGGGCGGCGGGGAGCTGTTTTTT. Translation: CASSPNTGGGGELFF.

This clonotype is large by share. J is TRBJ2-5 and V is TRBV11-2; possibly TRBD1 for D (7 bases). Per germline, CDR1 SGHAT and CDR2 FQNNGV. CDR3 length: 15 amino acids. V was pared by 1 base and J by 5 bases, with 14 bases between. The CDR3 DNA reads as TGTGCCAGCAGCTTAGGACAGGGCGCGGGGGAGACCCAGTACTTC. This codes for CASSLGQGAGETQYF.

The rearrangement links TRBV18 to TRBJ1-2, with D tentatively TRBD1 (6 bases). Germline CDR1 is KGHSH and CDR2 is LQKENI. With 4 bases removed from V and 6 bases from J, the gap between germline ends came to 15 bases. The CDR3 is 14 residues long. The chain's CDR3 is CASSLETGQDGYTF. For the CDR3, the DNA is TGTGCCAGCTCACTCGAGACAGGCCAAGATGGCTACACCTTC.

By sample fraction, this clonotype is medium-sized. This chain connects TRBV19 to TRBJ1-1; D is unclear. From germline, CDR1 is LNHDA and CDR2 SQIVND (reference sequence). This CDR3 region has 14 residues. The ends were cut back, 6 bases at V and 1 base at J, with 12 bases in the middle. The CDR3 DNA follows: TGTGCCAGTAGCATACGAGGCGAGAACACTGAAGCTTTCTTT. Encoded protein: CASSIRGENTEAFF. The full variable domain, completed using reference TRBV19 and TRBJ1-1, is DGGITQSPKYLFRKEGQNVTLSCEQNLNHDAMYWYRQDPGQGLRLIYYSQIVNDFQKGDIAEGYSVSREKKESFPLTVTSAQKNPTAFYLCASSIRGENTEAFFGQGTRLTVV.

The gene calls are TRBV28 and TRBJ1-1; tentative D call: TRBD1 (6 bases). Between the trimmed V and J ends, which lost 5 bases and 4 bases, there was a span of 20 bases. This CDR3 has 16 residues. CDR1 and CDR2 from the germline V gene are MDHEN and SYDVKM. The CDR3 DNA sequence: TGTGCCAGCAGTACCGCGGGGGCGGGGCGAGGCACTGAAGCTTTCTTT. This gives the protein CASSTAGAGRGTEAFF.

V usage is TRBV12-3 or TRBV12-4 and J usage is TRBJ1-5, with D tentatively TRBD1 (6 bases). The CDR3 extends over 15 amino acids. Trimming pared 0 bases from V and 2 bases from J, leaving 8 bases between. This chain's CDR3 is CASSLARTGNQPQHF. CDR3 bases: TGTGCCAGCAGTTTAGCAAGGACAGGCAATCAGCCCCAGCATTTT.

This clonotype is categorized as medium-sized. The V and J genes are TRBV23-1 and TRBJ2-7; no clear D gene. TRBV23-1 is given ORF status, its function remaining uncertain. The CDR3 is 16 amino acids. V lost 4 bases, J lost 0 bases, and 16 bases lay in between. The CDR3 bases are TGCGCCAGCAGTCGCACAGTTAAGATGAGCTCCTACGAGCAGTACTTC. It is translated as CASSRTVKMSSYEQYF.

Sample share makes this clonotype medium-sized. The CDR3 here is CASNDRAGYTF. The CDR3 bases are TGTGCCAGCAACGACAGGGCTGGCTACACCTTC. This sequence joins TRBV28 and TRBJ1-2, with 7 positions matching TRBD1. The length of the CDR3 is 11 residues. Per germline, CDR1 MDHEN and CDR2 SYDVKM. The J segment lost 7 bases and the V segment lost 7 bases, leaving 3 bases of the junction unmatched.

This clonotype is judged medium-sized. The J gene is TRBJ1-1, the V gene TRBV5-6; D not resolved. CDR3 size: 15 residues. Trimming cost V 4 bases and J 6 bases, with 19 bases left between them. Germline-derived CDR1 and CDR2 are SGHDT and YYEEEE. The CDR3 sequence is CASSPMVVQTPEAFF. CDR3 DNA sequence: TGTGCCAGCAGCCCCATGGTAGTCCAAACCCCTGAAGCTTTCTTT.

By share, this clonotype ranks as large. The rearrangement joins TRBV15 to TRBJ2-7; 7 nucleotides line up with TRBD1. Germline V gene lookup returns CDR1 LNHNV and CDR2 YYDKDF (reference sequence). Trimming removed 0 bases from V and 0 bases from J; junction bases left unmatched: 8. This CDR3 contains 17 residues. CDR3 sequence: CATSREAGTASSYEQYF. The CDR3 coding sequence is TGTGCCACCAGCAGAGAAGCAGGGACAGCCAGCTCCTACGAGCAGTACTTC.

This clonotype is labeled as medium-sized. The chain carries TRBV14 and TRBJ2-1, with D unclear. In germline, CDR1 is SGHDN, CDR2 FVKESK. This CDR3 comprises 15 residues. V was cut by 4 bases and J by 6 bases, with 16 bases left in between. Here the CDR3 DNA reads TGTGCCAGCAGCCGAGGTGCTCACCCCTCCAATGAGCAGTTCTTC. Translation gives CASSRGAHPSNEQFF.

By frequency in the sample, this clonotype is medium-sized. This rearrangement joins TRBV24-1 to TRBJ2-1; unclear D gene. CDR1 is KGHDR and CDR2 is SFDVKD in the germline V gene. Trimming cost V 0 bases and J 8 bases, with 10 bases left between them. CDR3 size: 14 residues. The CDR3 DNA reads as TGTGCCACCAGTGATTTGAGGCCCCCCGATGAGCAGTTCTTC. Residues: CATSDLRPPDEQFF.

By its share, this clonotype is medium-sized. The CDR3 protein is CASRTGAGGNQPQHF. The CDR3 coding sequence is TGTGCCAGCAGGACGGGGGCGGGCGGCAATCAGCCCCAGCATTTT. V is TRBV6-2 or TRBV6-3 and J is TRBJ1-5, with a tentative D call TRBD1 (6 bases). CDR1 is MNHEY, CDR2 SVGEGT, per germline. V was clipped by 6 bases and J by 2 bases, with 14 bases between them. The CDR3 totals 15 residues.

This clonotype was detected a few times. The chain uses TRBV6-2 or TRBV6-3 and TRBJ1-1; 7 bases agree with TRBD1. Trimming removed 7 bases from V and 2 bases from J; junction bases left unmatched: 4. The CDR3 extends over 13 amino acids. The germline CDR1 and CDR2 sequences are MNHEY and SVGEGT. The CDR3, as DNA: TGTGCCAGCACCGACAGGGTTAACACTGAAGCTTTCTTT. Translated, it gives CASTDRVNTEAFF.

This chain joins TRBV29-1 and TRBJ2-7; 9 nucleotides agree with TRBD2. J gave up 2 bases and V 6 bases, and 8 bases lay outside the gene matches. The CDR3 extends over 14 amino acids. Per germline, CDR1 SQVTM and CDR2 ANQGSEA. The CDR3 protein is CSVVLAGRTYEQYF. In DNA form, the CDR3 reads TGCAGCGTCGTACTAGCGGGTAGAACCTACGAGCAGTACTTC.

This clonotype is medium-sized by share. V usage is TRBV12-2 and J usage is TRBJ2-7; TRBD2 is the table's D call and was not checked against the DNA. TRBV12-2 corresponds to a pseudogene. The CDR3 sequence is 15 residues long. CDR3 bases: TGTGCAAGTCGCTTGGACTACGGCAGCTCCTACGAGCAGTACTTC. This sequence encodes CASRLDYGSSYEQYF.